The 22 T cell receptor beta chains below come from one sample, sequenced in a study of sequential checkpoint blockade in melanoma. Noted treatment: randomized to nivolumab then ipilimumab (arm A) or the reverse (arm B). Sequenced by immunoSEQ multiplex PCR; TCRdb stores in-frame clones only, minus some. In the table there are about 35,000 clones, around four fifths of which are singletons. The sequencing here drew on CD8+ T cells sorted from blood (inferred from file names), taken from a patient given nivolumab and ipilimumab in sequence. These receptors all stem from a human donor with melanoma.

The J gene is TRBJ2-7, the V gene TRBV6-5, with 7 bases aligning to TRBD2. With 6 bases clipped from V and 3 bases from J, the junction kept 8 bases outside the gene matches. Germline V gives CDR1 MNHEY, CDR2 SVGAGI. The CDR3 is 14 residues long. The CDR3 DNA reads as TGTGCCAGCAGCCCCTCGACTAGCTTCTACGAGCAGTACTTC. This gives the protein CASSPSTSFYEQYF.

The genes are TRBV7-8 and TRBJ2-7, with 9 bases lining up with TRBD1. The CDR3 runs to 16 residues. J was trimmed by 2 bases and V by 5 bases; bases with no gene match: 10. CDR1 and CDR2 (germline): SGHVS, FQNEAQ. The CDR3 DNA is TGTGCCAGCAGCACCCTACCCGGGACAGGGACCTACGAGCAGTACTTC. Its protein is CASSTLPGTGTYEQYF.

This chain links TRBV18 with TRBJ2-7, with 10 bases lining up with TRBD1. Germline assignment: CDR1 KGHSH and CDR2 LQKENI. Unmatched junction bases numbered 10, after V lost 1 base and J lost 1 base. The CDR3 runs 18 residues. As DNA, the CDR3 is TGTGCCAGCTCACCACAGGACAGGGGGAAGGAGGAGTCCTACGAGCAGTACTTC. Its protein is CASSPQDRGKEESYEQYF.

The V gene is TRBV13, the J gene TRBJ2-1, with 9 bases identical to TRBD1. The V gene end was trimmed by 8 bases and the J gene end by 5 bases; junction bases not matched to a gene: 7. Germline CDR1 and CDR2: PRHDT and FYEKMQ (reference sequence). The CDR3 contains 14 residues. CDR3 sequence: CASLRTGVDNEQFF. The CDR3 DNA is TGTGCCAGCCTAAGGACAGGGGTAGACAATGAGCAGTTCTTC.

The chain joins TRBV4-2 to TRBJ2-5; D is uncertain. The J call may be wrong; the DNA end is better matched by TRBJ2-7. The CDR3 is 13 residues long. Germline-derived CDR1 and CDR2 are LGHNA and YNFKEQ. The CDR3 loop is CASSLTTTGEQYF. CDR3 DNA sequence: TGTGCCAGCAGCCTCACTACTACCGGCGAGCAGTACTTC.

This chain joins TRBV4-1 and TRBJ1-1; D possibly corresponds to TRBD1 (5 bases). The ends were cut back, 1 base at V and 2 bases at J, with 11 bases in the middle. Germline CDR1 MGHRA, CDR2 YSYEKL. This CDR3 contains 15 residues. CDR3 region: CASSQGGHSNTEAFF. CDR3 in DNA: TGCGCCAGCAGCCAAGGTGGACATTCTAACACTGAAGCTTTCTTT.

The chain carries TRBV19 and TRBJ2-5; 8 nucleotides line up with TRBD2. Trimming took 6 bases from V and 5 from J; bases not matched to a gene: 5. The CDR3 contains 13 residues. The germline V gene has CDR1 LNHDA and CDR2 SQIVND (reference sequence). The DNA of the CDR3 is TGTGCCAGTAGGAGGACTAGCTTCGAGACCCAGTACTTC. Protein product: CASRRTSFETQYF.

CDR3 bases: TGTGCCAGCAGTTACAGGCAGGGTAGGACCTACAATGAGCAGTTCTTC. It is translated as CASSYRQGRTYNEQFF. This chain links TRBV6-6 with TRBJ2-1; perhaps TRBD1 as D (5 bases). Germline V lookup: CDR1 MNHNY, CDR2 SVGAGI (reference sequence). The V end was cut by 2 bases, the J end by 2 bases, with 13 bases between. CDR3 length: 16 amino acids.

The chain uses TRBV7-9 and TRBJ2-2; D remains ambiguous. Germline V lookup: CDR1 SEHNR, CDR2 FQNEAQ (reference sequence). This CDR3 is 13 amino acids long. V was cut by 5 bases and J by 0 bases, with 4 bases left in between. CDR3 DNA: TGTGCCAGCAGCGCAGCGAACACCGGGGAGCTGTTTTTT. The encoded protein is CASSAANTGELFF. The full variable domain, completed using reference TRBV7-9 and TRBJ2-2, is DTGVSQNPRHKITKRGQNVTFRCDPISEHNRLYWYRQTLGQGPEFLTYFQNEAQLEKSRLLSDRFSAERPKGSFSTLEIQRTEQGDSAMYLCASSAANTGELFFGEGSRLTVL.

The chain links TRBV27 to TRBJ1-2, with TRBD1 matching 8 bases. With V trimmed by 4 bases and J by 3 bases, 1 base remained unmatched. Germline CDR1 is MNHEY and CDR2 is SMNVEV (reference sequence). CDR3 length equals 13 residues. The CDR3 DNA reads TGTGCCAGCAGTTCGGGACAGGACTATGGCTACACCTTC. Amino acid sequence: CASSSGQDYGYTF.

The chain carries TRBV29-1 and TRBJ2-7; D possibly corresponds to TRBD2 (5 bases). Trimming left V 1 base short and J 3 bases short, with 10 bases between. Per the germline V gene, CDR1 is SQVTM and CDR2 is ANQGSEA. The CDR3 runs 13 residues. The CDR3 DNA is TGCAGCGTTGAAGGTGGCGGGTTCTACGAGCAGTACTTC. Translating it yields CSVEGGGFYEQYF.

This chain joins TRBV5-1 and TRBJ1-1; D unclear. CDR1 and CDR2 from the germline V gene are SGHRS and YFSETQ. Trimming pared 4 bases from V and 1 base from J, leaving 8 bases between. This CDR3 contains 13 residues. The CDR3 region has the DNA TGCGCCAGCAGCCCCCGGGAGAACACTGAAGCTTTCTTT. This sequence encodes CASSPRENTEAFF.

V is TRBV15 and J is TRBJ1-1, with D unclear. The CDR3 runs to 15 residues. Trimming pared 0 bases from V and 7 bases from J, leaving 15 bases between. Germline assignment: CDR1 LNHNV and CDR2 YYDKDF (reference sequence). CDR3 region: CATSRDHNGESEAFF. The CDR3 region has the DNA TGTGCCACCAGCAGAGATCATAACGGTGAAAGTGAAGCTTTCTTT.

This clone was found a few times. J is TRBJ2-1 and V is TRBV7-9; weak D call: TRBD1 (5 bases). The CDR3 length is 14 residues. Germline CDR1 is SEHNR and CDR2 is FQNEAQ (reference sequence). The V end lost 3 bases, the J end lost 0 bases, and 6 bases lay between the germline ends. The CDR3 loop reads CASSLGRSYNEQFF. In DNA form, the CDR3 reads TGTGCCAGCAGCTTGGGGCGCTCCTACAATGAGCAGTTCTTC.

This chain joins TRBV4-1 and TRBJ2-7, with TRBD2 matching 12 bases. Unmatched junction bases numbered 9, after V lost 5 bases and J lost 4 bases. Germline V gives CDR1 MGHRA, CDR2 YSYEKL. The CDR3 loop spans 16 amino acids. The CDR3 DNA sequence: TGCGCCAGCAGCACATCCGTGACTAGCGGGAGTTACGAGCAGTACTTC. Amino acids: CASSTSVTSGSYEQYF.

This chain links TRBV29-1 with TRBJ1-2; tentatively, D is TRBD1 (5 bases). Trimming stripped 4 bases from V and 1 base from J, with 13 bases between. Germline V CDR1 and CDR2: SQVTM, ANQGSEA. This CDR3 has 14 residues. The CDR3 loop is CSVVSAGHNYGYTF. CDR3 DNA: TGCAGCGTTGTTTCGGCAGGGCATAACTATGGCTACACCTTC.

V usage is TRBV14 and J usage is TRBJ2-5; TRBD2 agrees at 10 bases. There are 16 residues in the CDR3. Germline assignment: CDR1 SGHDN and CDR2 FVKESK. With 2 bases clipped from V and 4 bases from J, the junction kept 7 bases outside the gene matches. The CDR3 sequence: CASSQLAGAPGETQYF. The CDR3 DNA reads TGTGCCAGCAGCCAACTAGCGGGGGCACCGGGAGAGACCCAGTACTTC.

There are a few counts of this clone. The chain carries TRBV27 and TRBJ2-7; TRBD1 matches at 12 bases. There are 16 residues in the CDR3. V shed 4 bases and J 3 bases; nucleotides not matched to a gene: 7. The germline V gene encodes CDR1 MNHEY and CDR2 SMNVEV (reference sequence). CDR3 residues: CASSWRGTGGLYEQYF. The CDR3 nucleotides are TGTGCCAGCAGTTGGCGGGGGACAGGGGGCCTCTACGAGCAGTACTTC.

This clone was recorded only once. V and J are TRBV19 and TRBJ1-2, with D unclear. Trimming took off 5 bases at V and 4 bases at J, with 17 bases between the two ends. CDR1 LNHDA and CDR2 SQIVND come from the germline V gene (reference sequence). This CDR3 has 15 residues. The CDR3 DNA reads TGTGCCAGTAGTTTAGGACTGAGTCCCATCTATGGCTACACCTTC. Protein sequence: CASSLGLSPIYGYTF.

The V gene is TRBV10-2, the J gene TRBJ2-7; a weak D match, TRBD2 (5 bases). Germline V gene lookup returns CDR1 WSHSY and CDR2 SAAADI. The V end lost 7 bases, the J end lost 0 bases, and 13 bases lay between the germline ends. CDR3 size: 14 residues. CDR3 DNA sequence: TGCGCCAGCAAGCGGAGCCCCCTCTCCTACGAGCAGTACTTC. Protein: CASKRSPLSYEQYF.

The table lists this clone with a count of one. The V call is TRBV11-3, the J call TRBJ2-1; TRBD2 matches at 10 bases. CDR1 SGHNT and CDR2 YENEEA come from the germline V gene. The CDR3 contains 17 residues. J gave up 0 bases and V 4 bases, and 6 bases lay outside the gene matches. Written as DNA, the CDR3 is TGTGCCAGCAGCTCGTGGACTAGCGGCAACTCCTACAATGAGCAGTTCTTC. The encoded protein is CASSSWTSGNSYNEQFF.

The chain combines TRBV28 with TRBJ2-5; D possibly corresponds to TRBD1 (7 bases). The CDR3 covers 13 residues. Between the trimmed V and J ends, which lost 3 bases and 11 bases, there was a span of 16 bases. Germline V gene lookup returns CDR1 MDHEN and CDR2 SYDVKM. As DNA, the CDR3 is TGTGCCAGCAGTTTCAGGGGGGTGGGGGAGCAGTACTTC. As protein: CASSFRGVGEQYF.